These T cell receptor beta chains were read from a single sample in a study of T cells of healthy individuals. TCRdb reprocessed the 5' RACE reads with MiXCR, giving one entry per CDR3 protein. The data show more than 85,000 distinct CDR3 sequences, with roughly 18% seen just once and around 6.5% held by the top ten. The receptors come from a human donor in good health. Each CDR3 is given with its conserved first and last residue. The order of the fields is J gene, clone size, D gene, V gene, CDR3 protein, CDR3 DNA. D genes are given only for firm matches. Size is stated for part of the rows, as once, few or many counts, or as a class when the clone is expanded.

TRBJ2-3	few	NA	TRBV7-9	CASDFSGSPFVRTDTQYF	TGTGCCAGCGACTTTTCTGGGTCGCCGTTTGTTCGCACAGATACGCAGTATTTT
TRBJ1-1	NA	TRBD1	TRBV2	CASSVAGQGTEAFF	TGTGCCAGCAGCGTGGCGGGACAGGGCACTGAAGCTTTCTTT
TRBJ2-5	NA	NA	TRBV12-3/TRBV12-4	CASSFVQGGTQYF	TGTGCCAGCAGTTTCGTCCAGGGTGGGACCCAGTACTTC
TRBJ2-5	few	TRBD2	TRBV27	CASSLWGLAETQYF	TGTGCCAGCAGTTTATGGGGACTAGCGGAGACCCAGTACTTC
TRBJ2-1	NA	TRBD2	TRBV6-1	CASRTTSGGAKFF	TGTGCCAGCAGGACGACTAGCGGGGGGGCCAAGTTCTTC
TRBJ2-1	NA	TRBD2	TRBV12-3/TRBV12-4	CASTYGTSHYEQFF	TGTGCCAGCACTTACGGGACTAGTCATTATGAGCAGTTCTTC
TRBJ1-2	many	NA	TRBV14	CASSLSGAYQGYTF	TGTGCCAGCAGCCTTTCAGGGGCTTACCAAGGCTACACCTTC
TRBJ2-1	many	NA	TRBV29-1	CSVDEAYNEQFF	TGCAGCGTTGATGAAGCCTACAATGAGCAGTTCTTC
TRBJ2-5	few	NA	TRBV20-1	CSARNPRGVGETQYF	TGCAGTGCTAGGAATCCCAGGGGAGTGGGGGAGACCCAGTACTTC
TRBJ2-3	few	TRBD2	TRBV7-3	CASSPRGTSGDLSTDTQYF	TGTGCCAGCAGCCCAAGGGGGACTAGCGGGGATCTGAGCACAGATACGCAGTATTTT
TRBJ2-1	many	NA	TRBV29-1	CSGRQYRDMEFF	TGCAGCGGACGTCAATACCGGGACATGGAGTTCTTC
TRBJ1-2	few	NA	TRBV24-1	CATSGAGNGYTF	TGTGCCACCAGTGGGGCAGGGAATGGCTACACCTTC
TRBJ2-1	NA	TRBD1	TRBV7-9	CASSRYHGQVYNEQFF	TGTGCCAGCAGCCGCTACCACGGACAGGTCTACAATGAGCAGTTCTTC
TRBJ2-7	few	NA	TRBV4-3	CASSQRDQSSYEQYF	TGCGCCAGCAGCCAGAGAGACCAGAGCTCCTACGAGCAGTACTTC
TRBJ2-2	NA	NA	TRBV10-3	CAISEAAQGGTGELFF	TGTGCCATCAGTGAGGCGGCGCAGGGGGGCACCGGGGAGCTGTTTTTT
TRBJ2-4	few	TRBD2	TRBV7-9	CASSPSGSWEAKNIQYF	TGTGCCAGCAGCCCTAGCGGGAGCTGGGAGGCCAAAAACATTCAGTACTTC
TRBJ2-7	once	NA	TRBV7-2	CASSLGWADEQYF	TGTGCCAGCAGCTTAGGGTGGGCAGACGAGCAGTACTTC
TRBJ1-5	many	NA	TRBV4-3	CASSQDRANQPQHF	TGCGCCAGCAGCCAAGACAGGGCTAATCAGCCCCAGCATTTT
TRBJ2-6	many	NA	TRBV20-1	CSAYEANVLTF	TGCAGTGCTTATGAGGCCAACGTCCTGACTTTC
TRBJ2-7	NA	NA	TRBV19	CASSIPGGPYEQYF	TGTGCCAGTAGTATCCCAGGAGGGCCTTACGAGCAGTACTTC
TRBJ2-1	many	NA	TRBV12-3/TRBV12-4	CASSSDTLGSNEQFF	TGTGCCAGCAGTTCAGACACACTTGGGAGCAATGAGCAGTTCTTC
TRBJ2-1	many	TRBD1	TRBV7-3	CASSPAGTENEQFF	TGTGCCAGCAGCCCGGCCGGGACAGAAAATGAGCAGTTCTTC
TRBJ1-2	few	TRBD1	TRBV5-1	CASSLDGTGNGYTF	TGCGCCAGCAGCTTGGATGGGACAGGGAATGGCTACACCTTC
TRBJ2-1	NA	NA	TRBV7-9	CASSRTTYNEQFF	TGTGCCAGCAGCCGGACCACCTACAATGAGCAGTTCTTC
TRBJ2-2	many	NA	TRBV9	CASSVEVSVITGELFF	TGTGCCAGCAGCGTAGAGGTTAGCGTGATCACCGGGGAGCTGTTTTTT
TRBJ2-1	few	NA	TRBV2	CASSEWLDNEQFF	TGTGCCAGCAGTGAATGGTTGGACAATGAGCAGTTCTTC
TRBJ2-1	few	NA	TRBV5-1	CASSLVSLSYNEQFF	TGCGCCAGCAGCTTGGTATCGCTCTCCTACAATGAGCAGTTCTTC
TRBJ2-7	NA	NA	TRBV7-3	CASSLTIVSEQYF	TGTGCCAGCAGCTTAACGATTGTGTCTGAGCAGTACTTC
TRBJ1-5	few	NA	TRBV4-3	CASSLSRWGDQPQHF	TGCGCCAGCAGCCTCTCCCGGTGGGGGGATCAGCCCCAGCATTTT
TRBJ1-2	few	NA	TRBV7-2	CASSLGTVLYGYTF	TGTGCCAGCAGCTTGGGGACGGTACTTTATGGCTACACCTTC
TRBJ2-7	NA	NA	TRBV19	CASSHYEQYF	TGTGCCAGCTCTCACTACGAGCAGTACTTC
TRBJ1-3	NA	NA	TRBV28	CASSLRGTTSGNTIYF	TGTGCCAGCAGTTTACGGGGCACCACCTCTGGAAACACCATATATTTT
TRBJ2-1	few	NA	TRBV6-1	CASRGSSYNEQFF	TGTGCCAGCCGTGGGAGCTCCTACAATGAGCAGTTCTTC
TRBJ2-2	NA	TRBD2	TRBV7-3	CASSRVGGGDNTGELFF	TGTGCCAGCAGCCGCGTTGGCGGGGGGGACAACACCGGGGAGCTGTTTTTT
TRBJ2-1	NA	NA	TRBV7-9	CASSGGGALSDEQFF	TGTGCCAGCAGCGGGGGGGGGGCCTTAAGTGATGAGCAGTTCTTC
TRBJ2-2	few	NA	TRBV6-2/TRBV6-3	CASSYRAGTGELFF	TGTGCCAGCAGTTACAGGGCGGGGACCGGGGAGCTGTTTTTT
TRBJ1-4	many	NA	TRBV2	CASSASKEKLFF	TGTGCCAGCAGCGCAAGCAAAGAAAAACTGTTTTTT
TRBJ1-5	NA	TRBD1	TRBV6-2/TRBV6-3	CAAGRTGNQPQHF	TGTGCCGCCGGGAGGACAGGAAATCAGCCCCAGCATTTT
TRBJ2-7	many	NA	TRBV16	CASSPLSGLNEQYF	TGTGCCAGCAGCCCGCTTTCGGGCCTCAACGAGCAGTACTTC
TRBJ2-5	NA	NA	TRBV10-3	CAISAREQETQYF	TGTGCCATCAGTGCCCGGGAACAAGAGACCCAGTACTTC
TRBJ2-5	NA	NA	TRBV6-6	CASSRTVQETQYF	TGTGCCAGCAGTCGGACAGTACAAGAGACCCAGTACTTC
TRBJ2-1	many	NA	TRBV6-1	CASSERAPRNEQFF	TGTGCCAGCAGTGAACGGGCCCCCCGGAATGAGCAGTTCTTC
TRBJ2-5	few	NA	TRBV7-9	CASSLHRGLETQYF	TGTGCCAGCAGCTTACATCGGGGGTTGGAGACCCAGTACTTC
TRBJ2-7	NA	NA	TRBV6-2/TRBV6-3	CASSFPSGGGYEQYF	TGTGCCAGCAGTTTCCCTTCTGGCGGAGGCTACGAGCAGTACTTC
TRBJ2-5	few	NA	TRBV5-4	CASKRDQETQYF	TGTGCCAGTAAGCGGGACCAAGAGACCCAGTACTTC
TRBJ1-6	few	NA	TRBV18	CASSPQGQRNSPLHF	TGTGCCAGCTCACCACAGGGGCAGCGAAATTCACCCCTCCACTTT
TRBJ2-7	NA	TRBD2	TRBV28	CASSRLAGYYEQYF	TGTGCCAGCAGTCGACTAGCGGGCTACTACGAGCAGTACTTC
TRBJ1-1	NA	NA	TRBV7-2	CASSLGASGTEAFF	TGTGCCAGCAGCTTAGGAGCATCGGGGACTGAAGCTTTCTTT
TRBJ2-1	many	TRBD2	TRBV20-1	CSARDRAGRRYNEQFF	TGCAGTGCTAGAGATCGAGCGGGGAGAAGATACAATGAGCAGTTCTTC
TRBJ2-7	many	NA	TRBV5-1	CASSQSSYEQYF	TGCGCCAGCTCACAGAGCTCCTACGAGCAGTACTTC
TRBJ2-3	many	TRBD2	TRBV29-1	CSVLAGEDTQYF	TGCAGCGTTTTAGCGGGAGAAGATACGCAGTATTTT
TRBJ2-1	NA	NA	TRBV7-2	CASSLGAPGGNEQFF	TGTGCCAGCAGCTTAGGGGCGCCTGGGGGGAATGAGCAGTTCTTC
TRBJ2-4	few	TRBD2	TRBV6-5	CASRLRERGNIQYF	TGTGCCAGCAGGCTGCGGGAGCGCGGAAACATTCAGTACTTC
TRBJ1-1	NA	NA	TRBV28	CASSNGGGVNTEAFF	TGTGCCAGCAGTAACGGGGGGGGGGTGAACACTGAAGCTTTCTTT
TRBJ2-5	NA	TRBD2	TRBV20-1	CSAVPPSGRWKTQYF	TGCAGTGCTGTGCCCCCTAGCGGGAGGTGGAAGACCCAGTACTTC
TRBJ1-6	many	NA	TRBV12-3/TRBV12-4	CASKSRDNSPLHF	TGTGCCAGCAAGAGTCGGGATAATTCACCCCTCCACTTT
TRBJ2-7	NA	NA	TRBV10-3	CAISEQPSTSSYEQYF	TGTGCCATCAGTGAGCAACCCTCGACCTCCTCCTACGAGCAGTACTTC
TRBJ2-1	NA	NA	TRBV11-2	CASSYLGTAYNEQFF	TGTGCCAGCAGCTACCTGGGTACAGCATACAATGAGCAGTTCTTC
TRBJ2-2	many	NA	TRBV10-3	CAIRQYTGELFF	TGTGCCATCAGGCAGTACACCGGGGAGCTGTTTTTT
TRBJ2-1	NA	TRBD2	TRBV6-1	CASSDSPSGGAHNEQFF	TGTGCCAGCAGTGACTCCCCTAGCGGGGGGGCCCACAATGAGCAGTTCTTC